The 28 T cell receptor beta chains presented below share a single source sample, sequenced in a study of blood T cell repertoires in COVID-19. Data came from immunoSEQ multiplex PCR; TCRdb stores just in-frame clones and leaves some out. The sample includes 150,000 to 200,000 clones, around 75% of them seen just once. Sequencing was performed on peripheral blood. All receptors derive from a woman between 35 and 50 years old with COVID-19, enrolled during active disease.

V gene TRBV7-9 combines with J gene TRBJ1-5; a weak D match, TRBD1 (5 bases). Trimming took off 3 bases at V and 3 bases at J, with 9 bases between the two ends. This CDR3 comprises 14 residues. Germline loops: CDR1 SEHNR, CDR2 FQNEAQ (reference sequence). The DNA for the CDR3 is TGTGCCAGCAGCTTTGCAGGGTACAATCAGCCCCAGCATTTT. Translated: CASSFAGYNQPQHF.

This clone was seen at least ten times. This chain links TRBV30 with TRBJ1-3, with TRBD1 matching over 7 bases. Trimming cost V 2 bases and J 0 bases; bases outside gene matches: 4. Germline loops: CDR1 GTSNPN, CDR2 SVGIG (reference sequence). This CDR3 contains 15 residues. The CDR3 bases are TGTGCCTGGAGTCGAGGGACAGACTCTGGAAACACCATATATTTT. Its protein is CAWSRGTDSGNTIYF. The full variable domain, with the rest looked up from reference TRBV30 and TRBJ1-3, is SQTIHQWPATLVQPVGSPLSLECTVEGTSNPNLYWYRQAAGRGLQLLFYSVGIGQISSEVPQNLSASRPQDRQFILSSKKLLLSDSGFYLCAWSRGTDSGNTIYFGEGSWLTVV.

This chain links TRBV29-1 with TRBJ2-3; 9 bases agree with TRBD1. There are 12 residues in the CDR3. CDR1 and CDR2 from the germline V gene are SQVTM and ANQGSEA. CDR3 amino acids: CSGNRGLYTQYF. The DNA for the CDR3 is TGCAGTGGGAACAGGGGGCTGTATACGCAGTATTTT.

The chain joins TRBV5-1 to TRBJ2-5, with TRBD2 identical over 16 bases. This CDR3 comprises 17 residues. The ends lost 4 bases at V and 3 bases at J; junction bases unmatched: 6. Germline V gene sequence: CDR1 SGHRS, CDR2 YFSETQ. The CDR3 nucleotides are TGCGCCAGCAGCCCTGGGACTAGCGGGAGGGCCGAAGAGACCCAGTACTTC. Translation gives CASSPGTSGRAEETQYF.

This chain links TRBV11-2 with TRBJ2-1; no clear D. V lost 3 bases and J lost 0, with 12 bases in between. The CDR3 is 16 residues long. The germline CDR1 and CDR2 sequences are SGHAT and FQNNGV. CDR3 DNA sequence: TGTGCCAGCAGCTTTGGGCGCACATCCTCCTACAATGAGCAGTTCTTC. It specifies CASSFGRTSSYNEQFF.

The rearrangement links TRBV5-6 to TRBJ1-1, with D hard to call. Trimming stripped 3 bases from V and 4 bases from J, with 4 bases between. Germline V gene data show CDR1 as SGHDT and CDR2 as YYEEEE. The CDR3 covers 11 residues. CDR3 protein: CASSYFTEAFF. The CDR3 DNA reads as TGTGCCAGCAGCTACTTCACTGAAGCTTTCTTT.

The chain joins TRBV6-5 to TRBJ1-3; D gene ambiguous. Germline-derived CDR1 and CDR2 are MNHEY and SVGAGI. V gave up 5 bases and J gave up 1 base, with 9 bases separating them. The CDR3 extends over 14 amino acids. DNA for the CDR3: TGTGCCAGCAGTCGCGGTTCTTCTGGAAACACCATATATTTT. This sequence encodes CASSRGSSGNTIYF.

This clone is a singleton in its sample. The CDR3 reads CASSSRSGQTQILNTEAFF. The CDR3 DNA follows: TGTGCCAGCAGCTCCCGGAGCGGACAGACCCAAATATTGAACACTGAAGCTTTCTTT. This chain joins TRBV5-4 and TRBJ1-1, with a weak D call TRBD1 (6 bases). Germline values: CDR1 SGHNT, CDR2 YYREEE (reference sequence). The CDR3 is made up of 19 amino acids. The ends were cut back, 3 bases at V and 0 bases at J, with 24 bases in the middle.

The chain combines TRBV7-6 with TRBJ1-3, with 7 nucleotides matching TRBD1. Trimming cost V 4 bases and J 1 base; bases outside gene matches: 19. In germline, CDR1 is SGHVS, CDR2 FNYEAQ. This CDR3 spans 20 amino acids. CDR3 protein: CASSCRPRDRVRGSGNTIYF. The DNA of the CDR3 is TGTGCCAGCAGCTGTAGGCCCCGCGACAGGGTAAGAGGGTCTGGAAACACCATATATTTT.

To note about this clone: A much larger clone lies one base from this, so it may be a read error. In DNA form, the CDR3 reads TGTGCCAGCAGCCGACAGGATAGCAATCAGCCCCAGCATTTT. This sequence encodes CASSRQDSNQPQHF. The chain has TRBV25-1 and TRBJ1-5, with D perhaps matching TRBD1 (6 bases). The CDR3 covers 14 residues. Germline CDR1 reads MGHDK; CDR2 reads SYGVNS. Trimming stripped 6 bases from V and 0 bases from J, with 9 bases between.

The genes are TRBV15 and TRBJ2-5; 11 bases align to TRBD2. Germline CDR1 LNHNV, CDR2 YYDKDF (reference sequence). The CDR3 spans 18 residues. V lost 0 bases, J lost 7 bases, and 13 bases stayed unmatched. Written as DNA, the CDR3 is TGTGCCACCAGCAGAGATACTCCAACTAGCGGGGGACCGTGGACCCAGTACTTC. Its protein is CATSRDTPTSGGPWTQYF.

The rearrangement uses TRBV7-9 and TRBJ1-4, with TRBD1 identical over 7 bases. After removal of 7 bases from V and 8 bases from J, the junction contained 10 bases not matched to a gene. The CDR3 length is 14 residues. In germline, CDR1 is SEHNR, CDR2 FQNEAQ (reference sequence). CDR3 nucleotide sequence: TGTGCCAGCACTCCATTAGGGGGACAGGAAAAACTGTTTTTT. Translated, it gives CASTPLGGQEKLFF.

The chain joins TRBV6-6 to TRBJ2-1; weak D call: TRBD1 (7 bases). V was pared by 2 bases and J by 7 bases, with 9 bases between. The CDR3 spans 13 residues. Germline V gives CDR1 MNHNY, CDR2 SVGAGI (reference sequence). The DNA of the CDR3 is TGTGCCAGCAGTTACGCGGGACAGAATGAGCAGTTCTTC. Translating it yields CASSYAGQNEQFF.

The chain carries TRBV7-9 and TRBJ2-1; 8 bases align to TRBD2. After removal of 5 bases from V and 0 bases from J, the junction contained 3 bases not matched to a gene. This CDR3 has 15 amino acids. Germline lookup yields CDR1 SEHNR and CDR2 FQNEAQ (reference sequence). The CDR3 loop is CASSLGTSSYNEQFF. The DNA for the CDR3 is TGTGCCAGCAGCCTGGGGACTAGCTCCTACAATGAGCAGTTCTTC.

The rearrangement joins TRBV15 to TRBJ2-7, with a weak D call TRBD1 (5 bases). The CDR3 consists of 14 residues. Between the trimmed V and J ends, which lost 3 bases and 0 bases, there was a span of 9 bases. The V gene's germline CDR1 is LNHNV and CDR2 YYDKDF (reference sequence). This chain's CDR3 is CATSRDTSSYEQYF. The CDR3 DNA reads as TGTGCCACCAGCAGGGACACCAGCTCCTACGAGCAGTACTTC. Drawing the rest from reference TRBV15 and TRBJ2-7, the complete variable domain is DAMVIQNPRYQVTQFGKPVTLSCSQTLNHNVMYWYQQKSSQAPKLLFHYYDKDFNNEADTPDNFQSRRPNTSFCFLDIRSPGLGDTAMYLCATSRDTSSYEQYFGPGTRLTVT.

In the case of this clone: The sample has other DNA sequences that encode this CDR3 too. This chain links TRBV7-9 with TRBJ2-1; D not certain. V gave up 4 bases and J gave up 9 bases, with 4 bases separating them. The germline V gene encodes CDR1 SEHNR and CDR2 FQNEAQ (reference sequence). CDR3 length: 10 amino acids. As DNA, the CDR3 is TGTGCCAGCAGCTGGCCTGAGCAGTTCTTC. Translated, it gives CASSWPEQFF.

This clone showed up just a few times. The CDR3 loop reads CASSSNYNSPLHF. CDR3 DNA sequence: TGTGCCAGCAGTTCTAACTATAATTCACCCCTCCACTTT. This rearrangement joins TRBV6-6 to TRBJ1-6; D gene uncertain. V lost 4 bases, J lost 3 bases, and 4 bases lay in between. Germline values: CDR1 MNHNY, CDR2 SVGAGI (reference sequence). This CDR3 has 13 residues.

This chain uses TRBV5-1 with TRBJ2-3, with D perhaps matching TRBD2 (5 bases). V was pared by 10 bases and J by 2 bases, with 17 bases between. Per germline, CDR1 SGHRS and CDR2 YFSETQ. The CDR3 has 14 amino acids. The CDR3 sequence is CASAEGLNTDTQYF. In DNA, the CDR3 is TGCGCCTCGGCCGAGGGTTTGAACACAGATACGCAGTATTTT.

A single count supports this clone. The chain is built from TRBV19 and TRBJ1-5, with D possibly matching TRBD1 (5 bases). This CDR3 has 14 residues. Between the trimmed V and J ends, which lost 3 bases and 9 bases, there was a span of 15 bases. The germline V gene encodes CDR1 LNHDA and CDR2 SQIVND (reference sequence). CDR3 in amino acids: CASSILTAGGPQHF. CDR3 nucleotide sequence: TGTGCCAGTAGTATTTTAACAGCCGGGGGGCCCCAGCATTTT.

The J gene is TRBJ2-3, the V gene TRBV4-3; D gene uncertain. CDR1 is LGHNA and CDR2 is YSLEER in the germline V gene. The CDR3 loop spans 14 amino acids. Trimming took off 0 bases at V and 5 bases at J, with 9 bases between the two ends. CDR3 nucleotides: TGCGCCAGCAGCCAAGAGGAGACGGGAGATACGCAGTATTTT. It specifies CASSQEETGDTQYF.

V and J are TRBV27 and TRBJ1-6; 9 bases agree with TRBD1. The CDR3 length is 14 residues. The V segment lost 6 bases and the J segment 8 bases; nucleotides outside the gene matches: 5. CDR1 MNHEY and CDR2 SMNVEV come from the germline V gene (reference sequence). The CDR3 is CASSYRTGDSPLHF. CDR3 DNA sequence: TGTGCCAGCAGCTATCGGACAGGGGATTCACCCCTCCACTTT.

In DNA form, the CDR3 reads TGTGCCAGCAGTGATCGACAGGGCGGGTTTCCCGGGGAGCTGTTTTTT. It encodes CASSDRQGGFPGELFF. The chain links TRBV25-1 to TRBJ2-2; 7 bases map to TRBD1. The J segment lost 6 bases and the V segment lost 3 bases, leaving 10 bases of the junction unmatched. CDR3 length: 16 residues. CDR1 MGHDK and CDR2 SYGVNS come from the germline V gene.

This clone was counted once. CDR3 protein: CASSKREGPETQYF. CDR3 coding DNA: TGTGCCAGTAGTAAACGGGAGGGCCCAGAGACCCAGTACTTC. The rearrangement uses TRBV19 and TRBJ2-5, with 8 bases matching TRBD2. The CDR3 totals 14 residues. V shed 4 bases, J shed 4 bases, and the junction held 5 bases outside the gene matches. Per the germline V gene, CDR1 is LNHDA and CDR2 is SQIVND (reference sequence).

The chain has TRBV18 and TRBJ2-7; D unclear. V lost 2 bases, J lost 2 bases, and 10 bases lay in between. Germline V gene lookup returns CDR1 KGHSH and CDR2 LQKENI. The CDR3 extends over 14 amino acids. CDR3 sequence (DNA): TGTGCCAGCTCACCAGATTCAGGTCCCTACGAGCAGTACTTC. Its translation is CASSPDSGPYEQYF.

The J gene is TRBJ2-4, the V gene TRBV21-1; TRBD2 is the table's D call, not checked against the DNA. TRBV21-1 is labeled a pseudogene. The CDR3 is made up of 18 amino acids. CDR3 protein: CASSCPVWGLRAKNIQYF. The DNA of the CDR3 is TGTGCCAGCAGCTGTCCTGTTTGGGGACTTAGAGCCAAAAACATTCAGTACTTC.

This chain links TRBV7-9 with TRBJ1-1, with D unresolved. Trimming removed 1 base from V and 5 bases from J, with 5 bases in between. The CDR3 is 12 residues long. The germline V gene encodes CDR1 SEHNR and CDR2 FQNEAQ (reference sequence). CDR3 coding DNA: TGTGCCAGCAGCTTAGGTCTGACTGAAGCTTTCTTT. Protein product: CASSLGLTEAFF.

The genes are TRBV5-4 and TRBJ2-2, with 7 bases lining up with TRBD1. This CDR3 region has 15 residues. CDR1 is SGHNT and CDR2 is YYREEE in the germline V gene (reference sequence). The junction had 6 bases not matched to a gene; V was cut back by 4 bases and J by 3 bases. In nucleotides, the CDR3 is TGTGCCAGCAGCCCCCGGGACAGCTACACCGGGGAGCTGTTTTTT. It encodes CASSPRDSYTGELFF.

This clone was counted a single time. The chain is built from TRBV28 and TRBJ1-1, with no clear D. The germline V gene encodes CDR1 MDHEN and CDR2 SYDVKM. The CDR3 has 11 amino acids. The germline V and J ends were trimmed by 5 bases and 5 bases, with 6 bases remaining between them. CDR3: CASSPRTEAFF. In nucleotides, the CDR3 is TGTGCCAGCAGTCCCAGGACTGAAGCTTTCTTT.